This TCR beta chain stems from a study of cytomegalovirus exposure and HLA in healthy donors (dated by TCRdb to about 2017). About the full investigation: An earlier analysis of under 600 of the donors reported about 250 Gb of sequence data and approximately 110 million unique TCR beta sequences from about 179 million T cells. An early release covering roughly 640 HLA-typed donors comprised approximately 290 gigabases of sequencing data and around 80 million unique TCR sequences. Of the roughly 400 genotyped donors, over 80% were placed in the genetic ancestry cluster associated with self-reported Caucasian donors. The study aimed to test whether cataloging public T cell receptors could reveal signatures of past pathogen exposure. The study profiled the T cell repertoires of fewer than 850 subjects by immunosequencing and related them to cytomegalovirus serostatus. Besides the first cohort of 666 subjects, a separate validation cohort made up of over 95 different subjects was used. The study combined high-throughput TCR immunosequencing, statistical association of individual TCRs with disease status, and machine learning to predict cytomegalovirus infection status. In a later analysis, previously published TCR beta repertoires from about 640 donors were re-analyzed and high-resolution HLA genotyping was added so that TCR occurrence patterns could be studied. Rather than drawing on any new phenotypic data, the later analysis identified candidate immune exposures from TCR beta sequences and the way those sequences occurred across donors. To decide whether each TCR beta V gene segment behaved as functional or pseudogenic, an earlier analysis of some 570 of the donors relied on high-throughput TCR beta sequencing. Alongside the repertoire data, information on donor age, sex, ethnicity and CMV serostatus was compiled. Genome-wide SNP genotypes for about 65% of the 666 donors were used in a later genetic analysis, which treated that subset as a discovery cohort. All discovery cohort repertoires had been generated using a single sequencing platform. HLA typing included class I and class II loci at four-digit resolution. The number of typed donors differed by locus: 629-630 for A, B, C, DRB1 and DQB1; 522 for DQA1; around 580 for DPA1; and some 450 for DPB1. Roughly five DR-DQ haplotypes were treated as single units for association and clustering because of strong linkage in the cohort. Among about 410 genotyped donors of the cohort, an average of approximately 240,000 unique TCR beta nucleotide sequences was sequenced per donor, of which about 18% were non-productive.

The germline V gene (reference sequence) yields MNHEY for CDR1 and SMNVEV for CDR2. From V the trimming removes 0 bases and from J it removes 4 bases, while the gene matches leave 4 bases of the junction unaccounted for. Measured from the cysteine to the phenylalanine, the CDR3 is 15 residues long. CDR3 DNA is the only sequence kept; it has 45 bases, read in frame from the first base. The cohort was made up of 650 to 700 healthy bone marrow donors. All cohort members were sampled while nominally healthy, although unrecorded immune exposures were likely present. The donor tested CMV seronegative, placing the donor among the roughly 340 seronegative members of the cohort. A peripheral blood sample was provided by each donor, and peripheral blood mononuclear cells were used for TCR beta sequencing. Genomic DNA was extracted from the blood cell samples with the Qiagen DNeasy Blood Extraction Kit. Results and caveats for the whole study, not just this receptor: Assigning TCR associations to individual alleles was difficult when HLA alleles, especially DR and DQ, strongly co-occurred. The authors suggested that the approach could potentially be generalized to other disease states and immunological phenotypes. Across donors, most TCR sequences were observed very rarely, whereas some public TCRs were present in many individuals. According to a later genetic analysis, donors in an Asian-associated ancestry cluster had fewer N-insertions in productive TCRs than the approximately 650-donor mean. The classifier was reported to diagnose cytomegalovirus status with high specificity and sensitivity in both the original and validation cohorts. This cohort had only TCR beta chains sequenced, and the lack of alpha or paired-chain data limited which features could be detected. Several of the top co-occurrence clusters appeared to be linked to parvovirus B19, influenza, CMV and Epstein-Barr virus, according to a later analysis. Sequencing depth was assumed to be roughly uniform across donors in the presence/absence analyses, though that assumption may not hold. Because some donors lacked HLA typing at each locus, the association tests relied only on the typed subset. In a later analysis, HLA-associated TCR beta chains showed more clonal expansion and lower generation probabilities than non-associated chains that were equally common. A later analysis found that TCR association rates varied across HLA loci, with DRB1 alleles showing the most associated TCRs and HLA-C alleles the fewest. Some 15 rarely observed V segments, including chromosome 9 orphons, were excluded from the earlier analysis of approximately 500 of the donors because counts were too low. Because the 87-base-pair reads could not distinguish some IMGT-functional V segments, including TRBV6-2 and TRBV6-3, those segments were excluded. A further reported finding was that TCR beta sequences accurately predicted the HLA-A and HLA-B alleles for most subjects in the first cohort. Most CMV-associated TCR beta chains appeared to be HLA-restricted in a later analysis, and the HLA associations seemed to be driven largely by CMV exposure. In an earlier analysis of 587 of the donors, most TCR beta V segments appeared in productive rearrangements about 87% or about 30% of the time, broadly matching IMGT annotations. In vitro tests confirmed that a few of the cytomegalovirus-associated TCR beta chains recognize cytomegalovirus antigens. Linkage disequilibrium might explain the correlated functional status among segregating V segments, but an unknown experimental factor could not be excluded. At a false discovery rate of 0.05, a later analysis linked some 17,000 TCR beta sequences to specific HLA alleles. In a later genetic analysis, a missense DCLRE1C variant was associated with V-gene and J-gene trimming of TCR beta chains, and the association was replicated in an independent cohort. CMV serostatus was the only immune exposure information available for the cohort. The study gave a list of more than 150 TCR beta chains associated with cytomegalovirus. A cluster of highly shared sequence variants was judged likely to be a technical artifact of the sequencing pipeline.

The library relied on the immunoSEQ multiplex PCR assay. For the multiplex PCR, a mixture combining 60 forward primers for TCR Vbeta segments and 13 reverse primers for TCR Jbeta segments was used. Amplification of the CDR3 region of rearranged TCR beta genes was performed with a multiplex PCR assay on genomic DNA. The amplified TCR beta libraries were sequenced on the Illumina HiSeq System as 87-base-pair reads. Per the source publication's procedure: A later analysis tallied about 77 million unique TCR beta chains across the 666 repertoires, and approximately 11 million of those chains were shared by two or more donors. A nearest-neighbor algorithm error-corrected the raw reads and collapsed the reads into unique sequences, merging closely related sequences to remove PCR and sequencing errors. CDR3 sequences were aligned to IMGT reference sequences to assign V, D and J gene segments. For a sequence to be retained, a match of at least six nucleotides to both a V gene segment and a J gene segment was required. A rearrangement was called productive if the CDR3 had no stop codons and remained in frame with V and J, and every other rearrangement was called non-productive. Following IMGT convention, CDR3 was defined as the stretch from the second conserved V-encoded cysteine up to the conserved J-encoded phenylalanine. Sequences without an unambiguous match to a single V gene segment were excluded from the earlier analysis of about 630 of the donors. An earlier analysis of under 750 of the donors called V segments functional above 56.7% productive rearrangements and segregating when the between-donor standard deviation exceeded 5%. To diagnose cytomegalovirus status from the catalog of TCR beta chain sequences, a statistical classification framework was built. In a later analysis, TCR nucleotide sequences were compared against IMGT/GENE-DB human TR gene sequences so that V and J genes could be assigned. A later analysis assigned CDR3 sequences and most-parsimonious VDJ recombination scenarios with the TCRdist pipeline. In a later analysis, every TCR beta chain was defined by the combination of its CDR3 amino acid sequence and its V-gene family, and reads without a unique V-gene family were dropped. A later analysis removed 592 highly shared, low-generation-probability nucleotide sequences to deal with suspected cross-contamination and a sequencing artifact. In a later analysis, a clonal expansion index was calculated for each public chain from normalized within-repertoire ranks of inferred template counts. A later analysis computed generation probabilities with a VDJ recombination model fitted to out-of-frame rearrangements, and checked the results against IGoR. In a later analysis, TCR-TCR, TCR-HLA and TCR-CMV co-occurrence was scored with hypergeometric tests, and a repertoire-size bias correction was applied to TCR pairs. False discovery rates were estimated in a later analysis by permuting HLA or CMV assignments 20 times. A later analysis grouped co-occurring TCRs with DBSCAN, adding TCRdist sequence similarity when clustering within HLA-allele-positive subsets. Repertoires with fewer than 30,000 or more than 120,000 public chains, plus five repertoires with anomalous nucleotide sharing, were excluded from co-occurrence clustering. TCRdb carries this immuneACCESS record with in-frame sequences only. Its versions omit some clonotypes, under half of them owing to an unresolved V gene in the studies checked, with the rest unexplained. The V and J calls and clone size were taken over from that table, and D and trimming were inferred from the DNA. The sample table lists 100,000 to 150,000 clones, about two thirds of them with a count of one. 3% to 4.5% of the sample is held by the ten biggest clonotypes.

This clone has only a few counts. Its specific antigen is unknown. Per-base qualities were not stored, and no clone one base away is much larger. This sequence uses TRBV27 and TRBJ1-1; 8 central nucleotides agree with TRBD1. The sequence was obtained from a man aged 25 to 45 in good health and CMV-seronegative. Sequencing was performed on PBMCs. The CDR3: CASSLSTGAGTEAFF. The nucleotides are TGTGCCAGCAGTTTATCGACAGGGGCGGGCACTGAAGCTTTCTTT.